The rows below give T cell receptor beta chains drawn from one sample of a study of shared clonotypes between healthy human individuals. Sequencing used immunoSEQ multiplex PCR; TCRdb keeps in-frame clones, though not all of them. The sample yields about 110,000 clones, about 63% seen once. The sequenced sample consisted of memory CD8+ T cells sorted from blood. Every receptor here comes from a woman in her twenties or thirties in good health. CDR3s include the opening cysteine and the closing phenylalanine or tryptophan. The D gene is left open where the match is weak. The size of a clone is reported for some rows only, either as once, few or many, or as a class for expanded clones.

d_call: .
v_call: TRBV7-6
j_call: TRBJ2-7
clone_size: .
cdr3_nt: TGTGCCAGCAGCCCCTCGCTGGGACACCCCTACGAGCAGTACTTC
cdr3_aa: CASSPSLGHPYEQYF

d_call: TRBD2
v_call: TRBV5-4
j_call: TRBJ2-7
clone_size: .
cdr3_nt: TGTGCCAGCAGCCCGAGCGGGAGCTCCTACGAGCAGTACTTC
cdr3_aa: CASSPSGSSYEQYF

d_call: .
v_call: TRBV10-3
j_call: TRBJ2-1
clone_size: few
cdr3_nt: TGTGCCATCGGGGGCGTAGCAAATGAGCAGTTCTTC
cdr3_aa: CAIGGVANEQFF

d_call: .
v_call: TRBV7-9
j_call: TRBJ2-3
clone_size: .
cdr3_nt: TGTGCCAGCAGCCCAACCAGCGCGGCGGATACGCAGTATTTT
cdr3_aa: CASSPTSAADTQYF

d_call: .
v_call: TRBV7-9
j_call: TRBJ2-7
clone_size: .
cdr3_nt: TGTGCCAGCAGCCAGGTTGACGAGTCCTACGAGCAGTACTTC
cdr3_aa: CASSQVDESYEQYF

d_call: .
v_call: TRBV27
j_call: TRBJ1-5
clone_size: once
cdr3_nt: TGTGCCAGCAGTTCCCAAATGGCACTTTATTCGGGGCCCCAGCATTTT
cdr3_aa: CASSSQMALYSGPQHF

d_call: .
v_call: TRBV30
j_call: TRBJ1-1
clone_size: .
cdr3_nt: TGTGCCTGGCCTTCACGGGGAACTGAAGCTTTCTTT
cdr3_aa: CAWPSRGTEAFF

d_call: .
v_call: TRBV28
j_call: TRBJ1-5
clone_size: .
cdr3_nt: TGTGCCAGCAGTTTAGGGGGGGAGGGTCAGACGGGTAATCAGCCCCAGCATTTT
cdr3_aa: CASSLGGEGQTGNQPQHF

d_call: TRBD2
v_call: TRBV19
j_call: TRBJ2-5
clone_size: .
cdr3_nt: TGTGCCAGTAGTATTCTAGCGGGAGCTAGAGAGACCCAGTACTTC
cdr3_aa: CASSILAGARETQYF

d_call: .
v_call: TRBV11-2
j_call: TRBJ2-7
clone_size: .
cdr3_nt: TGTGCCAGCAGCTTTAGCGGTCTGGAGCAGTACTTC
cdr3_aa: CASSFSGLEQYF

d_call: .
v_call: TRBV5-7
j_call: TRBJ2-6
clone_size: .
cdr3_nt: TGTGCCAGCCAAGCCCGTTGCGTACAAAGTCGGGCCAACGTCCTGACTTTC
cdr3_aa: CASQARCVQSRANVLTF

d_call: TRBD1
v_call: TRBV6-5
j_call: TRBJ1-1
clone_size: .
cdr3_nt: TGTGCCAGTTGGGGACAGGTGGGGCTGGAAGCTTTCTTT
cdr3_aa: CASWGQVGLEAFF

d_call: .
v_call: TRBV7-2
j_call: TRBJ1-3
clone_size: .
cdr3_nt: TGTGCCAGCAGCTCCTGGATCGCTTCGGGAAACACCATATATTTT
cdr3_aa: CASSSWIASGNTIYF

d_call: TRBD2
v_call: TRBV2
j_call: TRBJ2-5
clone_size: .
cdr3_nt: TGTGCCAGCCTCCGGCTAGCGGGACGTAGGGAGACCCAGTACTTC
cdr3_aa: CASLRLAGRRETQYF

d_call: .
v_call: TRBV27
j_call: TRBJ1-1
clone_size: .
cdr3_nt: TGTGCCAGCAGCCCTGGTCCGGGACGAGCAGCTTTCTTT
cdr3_aa: CASSPGPGRAAFF

d_call: TRBD2
v_call: TRBV5-1
j_call: TRBJ2-7
clone_size: .
cdr3_nt: TGCGCCAGCAGCTTGGGGTCATTCGGACTAGCGGGCGACGAGCAGTACTTC
cdr3_aa: CASSLGSFGLAGDEQYF

d_call: TRBD1
v_call: TRBV7-9
j_call: TRBJ1-2
clone_size: .
cdr3_nt: TGTGCCAGCAGCTTATGGGACCGGGACAGGGAATATGGCTACACCTTC
cdr3_aa: CASSLWDRDREYGYTF

d_call: TRBD1
v_call: TRBV6-5
j_call: TRBJ2-5
clone_size: .
cdr3_nt: TGTGCCAGCAGTCCTGGACAGGCCCAAGAGACCCAGTACTTC
cdr3_aa: CASSPGQAQETQYF

d_call: .
v_call: TRBV5-1
j_call: TRBJ2-1
clone_size: .
cdr3_nt: TGCGCCAGCAGCTTAGAAGAATCTAATGAGCAGTTCTTC
cdr3_aa: CASSLEESNEQFF

d_call: TRBD2
v_call: TRBV7-6
j_call: TRBJ2-7
clone_size: .
cdr3_nt: TGTGCCAGCAGCTCCACACCGCGGGGGGTCTACGAGCAGTACTTC
cdr3_aa: CASSSTPRGVYEQYF

d_call: .
v_call: TRBV27
j_call: TRBJ1-5
clone_size: .
cdr3_nt: TGTGCCAGCAGTTTGGGAGGGATAGGGAATCAGCCCCAGCATTTT
cdr3_aa: CASSLGGIGNQPQHF

d_call: TRBD1
v_call: TRBV5-1
j_call: TRBJ2-2
clone_size: .
cdr3_nt: TGCGCCAGCCGAATGGGGGACAGGGACACCGGGGAGCTGTTTTTT
cdr3_aa: CASRMGDRDTGELFF